This T cell receptor (beta chain) was captured in a study of blood T cell repertoires in COVID-19. In the original workflow: Counts of nucleated cells, estimated from reference gene primer amplification, were obtained. The assay was immunoSEQ multiplex PCR, and TCRdb's table has in-frame clones only and misses some. V, J and clone size were drawn from that table, and D and trimming were deduced from the DNA. This table holds about 280,000 clones, around 90% found once. CDR3 length: 14 amino acids. With 5 bases removed from V and 4 bases from J, the gap between germline ends came to 12 bases. Germline V lookup: CDR1 SEHNR, CDR2 FQNEAQ (reference sequence). Adults between about 18 and 95 years of age took part from about two dozen US areas. Symptom resolution, clearance, or two negative PCRs marked donors in Cohort 3 as recovered.

The receptor was derived from a woman aged 25 to 39 who had recovered from COVID-19. The sample was PBMCs or T cells enriched from blood (not recorded which). This rearrangement joins TRBV7-9 to TRBJ2-1; no reliable D call. The CDR3 region has the DNA TGTGCCAGCAGCCCGAGCCTCTCTTACAATGAGCAGTTCTTC. Translation: CASSPSLSYNEQFF.